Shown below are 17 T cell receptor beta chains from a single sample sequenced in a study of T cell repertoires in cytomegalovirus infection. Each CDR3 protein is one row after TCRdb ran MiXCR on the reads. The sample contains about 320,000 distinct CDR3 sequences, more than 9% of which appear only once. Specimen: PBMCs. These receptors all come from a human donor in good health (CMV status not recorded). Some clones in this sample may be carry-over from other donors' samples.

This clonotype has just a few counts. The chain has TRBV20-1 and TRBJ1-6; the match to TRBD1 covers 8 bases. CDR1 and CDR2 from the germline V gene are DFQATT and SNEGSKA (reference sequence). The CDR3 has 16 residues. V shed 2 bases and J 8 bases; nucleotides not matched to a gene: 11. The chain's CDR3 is CSARTYRGISDSPLHF. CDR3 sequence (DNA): TGCAGTGCTAGAACCTACAGGGGGATAAGTGATTCACCCCTCCACTTT.

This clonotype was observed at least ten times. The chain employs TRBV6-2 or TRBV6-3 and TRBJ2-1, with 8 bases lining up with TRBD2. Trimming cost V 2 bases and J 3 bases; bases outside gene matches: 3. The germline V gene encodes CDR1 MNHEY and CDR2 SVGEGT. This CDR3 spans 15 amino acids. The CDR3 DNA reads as TGTGCCAGCAGTTACGAGCGGGGGTTCTACAATGAGCAGTTCTTC. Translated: CASSYERGFYNEQFF.

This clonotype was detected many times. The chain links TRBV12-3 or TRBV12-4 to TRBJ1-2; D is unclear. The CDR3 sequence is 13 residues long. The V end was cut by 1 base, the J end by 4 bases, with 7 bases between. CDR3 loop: CASSLEMAYGYTF. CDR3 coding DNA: TGTGCCAGCAGTTTAGAGATGGCCTATGGCTACACCTTC.

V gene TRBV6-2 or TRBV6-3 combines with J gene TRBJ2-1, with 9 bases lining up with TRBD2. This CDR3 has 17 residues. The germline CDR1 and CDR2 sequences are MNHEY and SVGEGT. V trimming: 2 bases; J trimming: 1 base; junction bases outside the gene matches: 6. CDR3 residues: CASSYESSGVSYNEQFF. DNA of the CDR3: TGTGCCAGCAGTTACGAGTCTAGCGGGGTATCCTACAATGAGCAGTTCTTC.

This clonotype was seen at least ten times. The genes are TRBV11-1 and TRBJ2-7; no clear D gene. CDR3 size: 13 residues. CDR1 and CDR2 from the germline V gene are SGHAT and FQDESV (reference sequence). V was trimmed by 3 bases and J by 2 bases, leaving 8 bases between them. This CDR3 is CASSFVPAYEQYF. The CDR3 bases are TGTGCCAGCAGCTTCGTCCCTGCCTACGAGCAGTACTTC.

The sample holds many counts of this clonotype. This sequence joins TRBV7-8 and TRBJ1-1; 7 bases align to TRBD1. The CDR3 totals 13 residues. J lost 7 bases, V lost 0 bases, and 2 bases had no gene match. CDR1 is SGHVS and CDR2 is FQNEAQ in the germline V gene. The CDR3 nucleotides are TGTGCCAGCAGCTTAGCCAGGGGGGATGAAGCTTTCTTT. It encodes CASSLARGDEAFF. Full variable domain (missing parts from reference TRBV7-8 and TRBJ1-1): GAGVSQSPRYKVAKRGQDVALRCDPISGHVSLFWYQQALGQGPEFLTYFQNEAQLDKSGLPSDRFFAERPEGSVSTLKIQRTQQEDSAVYLCASSLARGDEAFFGQGTRLTVV.

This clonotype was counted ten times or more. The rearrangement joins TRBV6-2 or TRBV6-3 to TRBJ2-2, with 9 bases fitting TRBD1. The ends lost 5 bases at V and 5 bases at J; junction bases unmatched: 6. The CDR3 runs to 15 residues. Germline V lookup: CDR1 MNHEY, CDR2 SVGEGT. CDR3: CASSITGGSTGELFF. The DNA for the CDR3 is TGTGCCAGCAGTATTACAGGGGGCAGTACCGGGGAGCTGTTTTTT.

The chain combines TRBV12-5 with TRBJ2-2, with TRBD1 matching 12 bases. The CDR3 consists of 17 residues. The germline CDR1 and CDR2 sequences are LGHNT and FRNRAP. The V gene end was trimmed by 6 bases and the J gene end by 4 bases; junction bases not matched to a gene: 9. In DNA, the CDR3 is TGTGCTAGTGGCCCCGGGACAGGGGGCAAAGGCACCGGGGAGCTGTTTTTT. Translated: CASGPGTGGKGTGELFF.

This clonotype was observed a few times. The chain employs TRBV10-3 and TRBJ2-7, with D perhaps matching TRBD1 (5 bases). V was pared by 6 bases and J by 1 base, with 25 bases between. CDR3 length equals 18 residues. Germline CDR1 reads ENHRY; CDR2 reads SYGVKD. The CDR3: CAISSDTYNASASYEQYF. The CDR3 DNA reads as TGTGCCATCAGCTCGGACACCTATAATGCAAGTGCGTCCTACGAGCAGTACTTC.

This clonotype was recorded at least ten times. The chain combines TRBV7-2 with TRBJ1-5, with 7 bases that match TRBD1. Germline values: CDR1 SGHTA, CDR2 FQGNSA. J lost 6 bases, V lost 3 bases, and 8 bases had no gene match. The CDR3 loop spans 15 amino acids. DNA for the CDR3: TGTGCCAGCAGCTTCGACAGGGAGCGTGGTCAGCCCCAGCATTTT. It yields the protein CASSFDRERGQPQHF.

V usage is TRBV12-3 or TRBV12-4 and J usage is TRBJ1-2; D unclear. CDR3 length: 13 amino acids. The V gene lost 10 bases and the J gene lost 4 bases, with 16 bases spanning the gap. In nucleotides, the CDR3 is TGTGCCATCAACGAACTCAGAACCTATGGCTACACCTTC. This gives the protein CAINELRTYGYTF.

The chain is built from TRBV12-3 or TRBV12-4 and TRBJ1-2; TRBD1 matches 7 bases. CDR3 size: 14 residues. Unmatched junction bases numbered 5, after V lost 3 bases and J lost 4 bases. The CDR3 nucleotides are TGTGCCAGCAGTTTGGGAGGGGGCGGCTATGGCTACACCTTC. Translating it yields CASSLGGGGYGYTF.

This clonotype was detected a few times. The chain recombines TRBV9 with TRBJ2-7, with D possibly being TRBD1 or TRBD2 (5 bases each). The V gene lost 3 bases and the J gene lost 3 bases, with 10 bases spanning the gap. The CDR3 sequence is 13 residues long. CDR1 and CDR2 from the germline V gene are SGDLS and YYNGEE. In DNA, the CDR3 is TGTGCCAGCAGCGACGGGACGTTCTACGAGCAGTACTTC. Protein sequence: CASSDGTFYEQYF.

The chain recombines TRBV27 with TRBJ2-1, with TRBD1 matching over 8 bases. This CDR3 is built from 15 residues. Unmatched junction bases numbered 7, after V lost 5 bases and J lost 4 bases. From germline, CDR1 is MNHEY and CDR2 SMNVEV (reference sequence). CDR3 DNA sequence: TGTGCCAGCAGTGTGGACAGGGCCACATACAATGAGCAGTTCTTC. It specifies CASSVDRATYNEQFF.

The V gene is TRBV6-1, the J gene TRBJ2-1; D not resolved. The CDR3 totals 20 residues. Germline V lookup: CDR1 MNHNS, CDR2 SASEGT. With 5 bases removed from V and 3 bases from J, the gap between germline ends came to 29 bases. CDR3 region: CASSYLNKGRALGIYNEQFF. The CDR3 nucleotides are TGTGCCAGCAGTTATCTTAATAAGGGTAGGGCCTTAGGAATCTACAATGAGCAGTTCTTC.

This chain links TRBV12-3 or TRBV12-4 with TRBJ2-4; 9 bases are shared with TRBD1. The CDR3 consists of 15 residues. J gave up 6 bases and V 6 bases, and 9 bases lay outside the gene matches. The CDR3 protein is CASRPIPGQGNIQYF. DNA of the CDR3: TGTGCCAGCAGACCCATACCGGGACAGGGAAACATTCAGTACTTC.

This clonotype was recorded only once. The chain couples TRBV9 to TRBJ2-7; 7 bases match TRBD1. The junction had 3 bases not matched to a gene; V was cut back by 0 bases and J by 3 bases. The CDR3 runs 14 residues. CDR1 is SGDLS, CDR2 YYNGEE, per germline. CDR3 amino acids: CASSVGDSGYEQYF. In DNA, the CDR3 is TGTGCCAGCAGCGTAGGGGACAGCGGCTACGAGCAGTACTTC.